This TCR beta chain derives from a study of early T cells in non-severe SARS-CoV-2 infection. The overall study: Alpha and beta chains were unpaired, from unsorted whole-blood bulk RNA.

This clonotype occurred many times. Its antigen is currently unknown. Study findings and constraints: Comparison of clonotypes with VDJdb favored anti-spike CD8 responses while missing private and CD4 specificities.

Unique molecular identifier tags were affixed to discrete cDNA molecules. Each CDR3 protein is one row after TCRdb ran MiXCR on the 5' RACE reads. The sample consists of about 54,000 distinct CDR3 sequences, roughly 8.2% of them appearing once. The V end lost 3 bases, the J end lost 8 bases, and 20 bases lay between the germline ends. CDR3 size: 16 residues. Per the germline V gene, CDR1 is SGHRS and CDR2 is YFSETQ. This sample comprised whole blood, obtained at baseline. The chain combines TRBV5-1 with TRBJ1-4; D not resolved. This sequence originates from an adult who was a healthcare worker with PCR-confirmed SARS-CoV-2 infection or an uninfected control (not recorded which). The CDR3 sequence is CASSSDPAGVGEKLFF. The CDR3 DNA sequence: TGCGCCAGCAGCTCGGATCCAGCCGGGGTAGGGGAAAAACTGTTTTTT. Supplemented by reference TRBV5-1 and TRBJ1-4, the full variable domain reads KAGVTQTPRYLIKTRGQQVTLSCSPISGHRSVSWYQQTPGQGLQFLFEYFSETQRNKGNFPGRFSGRQFSNSRSEMNVSTLELGDSALYLCASSSDPAGVGEKLFFGSGTQLSVL.